This T cell receptor beta chain comes out of a study of T cells after yellow fever vaccination. Concerning this clonotype: Its antigen is as yet unknown.

Study-wide results and caveats: Among primary-vaccination clones, most reappeared after the booster, at about 95% for CD4 and more than 85% for CD8. The CD4 and CD8 compartments had a small share of their clonotypes in common.

The CDR3 has 15 residues. Germline assignment: CDR1 MNHEY and CDR2 SVGEGT. V lost 7 bases, J lost 0 bases, and 13 bases lay in between. For TCR, cDNA came from 5'RACE template switching, which added a universal primer site and UMIs. In TCRdb, the 5' RACE reads were re-called with MiXCR into one record per CDR3 protein. The sample lists 300,000 to 350,000 distinct CDR3 sequences, approximately 12% occurring once. The sample consisted of CD4+ T cells sorted from PBMCs, taken 45 days after the yellow fever booster vaccination. J is TRBJ1-5 and V is TRBV6-2 or TRBV6-3, with D tentatively TRBD1 (5 bases). This TCR derives from a young man who received the YFV17D yellow fever vaccine. Here the CDR3 DNA reads TGTGCCAGCATTGGGGCAGACTATAGCAATCAGCCCCAGCATTTT. Amino acids: CASIGADYSNQPQHF.